This T cell receptor beta chain comes out of a study of OX40 agonist ivuxolimab in advanced cancers. In the study overall: Participants could have had prior anti-PD-1, anti-PD-L1 or anti-CTLA-4 therapy, and 40% had some. There were three patients with partial responses, one having hepatocellular carcinoma and two cutaneous melanoma. Study-level findings and limits: Clonal expansion by week 6 occurred in CD4+ and CD8+ blood T cells (at 0.1 to 3.0 mg/kg).

Enrollment shut out patients with autoimmune disease history or systemic immunosuppression. TCRdb keeps only in-frame clones here, not all; method: immunoSEQ multiplex PCR. The sample holds 55,000 to 90,000 clones, approximately 81% seen once. On this clone: As yet, its antigen is unknown.

The CDR3 runs to 15 residues. Looked up from germline, CDR1 is LNHDA and CDR2 is SQIVND (reference sequence). The V gene lost 9 bases and the J gene lost 2 bases, with 14 bases spanning the gap. The chain links TRBV19 to TRBJ2-6; TRBD1 is a possible D gene (5 bases). The origin of this receptor is an adult with an advanced solid tumor such as melanoma, head and neck, liver or kidney cancer. Sequencing was performed on CD4+ or CD8+ T cells sorted from blood, taken in a trial of the OX40 agonist ivuxolimab. CDR3 loop: CASWQGLTGANVLTF. The DNA for the CDR3 is TGTGCCAGCTGGCAGGGTTTGACTGGGGCCAACGTCCTGACTTTC.